This T cell receptor beta chain was obtained from a study of OX40 agonist ivuxolimab in advanced cancers. Study-level background: Patients were treated with ivuxolimab, an agonistic anti-OX40 (CD134) antibody. Patient treatment consisted of intravenous ivuxolimab administration every 2 weeks at 0.01 to 10 mg/kg.

Regarding the study as a whole: In the 0.1 to 3.0 mg/kg range, CD4+ and CD8+ blood T cells had expanded clonally by week 6.

Patients were ruled out by autoimmune disease history or systemic immunosuppression. As concerns this clone: Its antigen is unidentified.

Measured with immunoSEQ multiplex PCR; TCRdb has only the in-frame clones, and not every one. Of approximately 92,000 clones listed, approximately 80% were seen once; the top ten hold roughly 5%. The CDR3 is made up of 16 amino acids. The junction had 10 bases not matched to a gene; V was cut back by 4 bases and J by 3 bases. Germline V lookup: CDR1 SGHRS, CDR2 YFSETQ. The source is an adult with an advanced solid tumor such as melanoma, head and neck, liver or kidney cancer. This chain joins TRBV5-1 and TRBJ2-1, with TRBD2 identical over 7 bases. Sequencing was performed on CD4+ or CD8+ T cells sorted from blood, taken in a trial of the OX40 agonist ivuxolimab. The DNA for the CDR3 is TGCGCCAGCAGCGCTGCTAGCGGTCCCCTCTACAATGAGCAGTTCTTC. It codes for CASSAASGPLYNEQFF.